These 13 T cell receptor beta chains share one sample of origin, sequenced in a study of PD-L1 blockade in urothelial cancer. The repertoire was sequenced with immunoSEQ multiplex PCR; TCRdb's copy has only in-frame clones and lacks some. The table lists tens of thousands of clones, approximately 83% of them singletons. Sequenced here: PBMCs, sampled around atezolizumab (anti-PD-L1) treatment. These TCRs come from a man in his fifties or sixties with urothelial cancer.

This chain links TRBV18 with TRBJ1-5, with 7 bases lining up with TRBD1. Trimming removed 3 bases from V and 3 bases from J; junction bases left unmatched: 2. The CDR3 contains 14 residues. The germline V gene encodes CDR1 KGHSH and CDR2 LQKENI. Here the CDR3 DNA reads TGTGCCAGCTCACCTACAGGGGACAATCAGCCCCAGCATTTT. This codes for CASSPTGDNQPQHF.

This chain links TRBV29-1 with TRBJ1-5; tentative D call: TRBD1 (6 bases). The V gene lost 6 bases and the J gene lost 2 bases, with 14 bases spanning the gap. The CDR3 runs to 14 residues. CDR1 is SQVTM, CDR2 ANQGSEA, per germline. The CDR3 sequence is CSVVQGSGNQPQHF. The CDR3 region has the DNA TGCAGCGTCGTACAGGGTTCGGGCAATCAGCCCCAGCATTTT.

The gene calls are TRBV10-3 and TRBJ1-1; no definite D call. Germline V lookup: CDR1 ENHRY, CDR2 SYGVKD. This CDR3 has 12 amino acids. The V and J ends lost 4 bases and 5 bases respectively, with 8 bases between them. CDR3 DNA sequence: TGTGCCATCAGTGGTAAGGAGACTGAAGCTTTCTTT. This sequence encodes CAISGKETEAFF.

The J gene is TRBJ2-1, the V gene TRBV6-1; D gene uncertain. Trimming cost V 10 bases and J 0 bases, with 13 bases left between them. The CDR3 has 14 residues. The V gene's germline CDR1 is MNHNS and CDR2 SASEGT. In DNA, the CDR3 is TGTGCCACCACGGCGGTTGGCTCCTACAATGAGCAGTTCTTC. The encoded protein is CATTAVGSYNEQFF.

This chain connects TRBV19 to TRBJ1-5; D call uncertain. This CDR3 spans 15 amino acids. The germline V gene encodes CDR1 LNHDA and CDR2 SQIVND (reference sequence). Trimming took off 8 bases at V and 6 bases at J, with 20 bases between the two ends. As DNA, the CDR3 is TGTGCCAGTGCCACCGGATCAAGTGGCGGTCAGCCCCAGCATTTT. It yields the protein CASATGSSGGQPQHF.

The chain links TRBV9 to TRBJ2-2, with D maybe TRBD2 (5 bases). Germline V CDR1 and CDR2: SGDLS, YYNGEE. The CDR3 consists of 15 residues. Trimming left V 4 bases short and J 4 bases short, with 14 bases between. Written as DNA, the CDR3 is TGTGCCAGCAGCCTCGACCCGGCGGGCACCGGGGAGCTGTTTTTT. Translation gives CASSLDPAGTGELFF.

V is TRBV28 and J is TRBJ1-4; D is undetermined. Germline CDR1 is MDHEN and CDR2 is SYDVKM. CDR3 size: 15 residues. V was trimmed by 2 bases and J by 4 bases, leaving 11 bases between them. For the CDR3, the DNA is TGTGCCAGCAGTTTAGCCCCTCTCGGTAATGAAAAACTGTTTTTT. Translation gives CASSLAPLGNEKLFF.

The V and J genes are TRBV7-3 and TRBJ1-1; 7 nucleotides agree with TRBD1. CDR1 and CDR2 (germline): SGHTA, FQGTGA. This CDR3 region has 13 residues. V was clipped by 5 bases and J by 6 bases; unmatched bases: 6. The CDR3 nucleotides are TGTGCCAGCAGCCCCTCCGGACAGGCTGAAGCTTTCTTT. Translating gives CASSPSGQAEAFF.

V gene TRBV27 combines with J gene TRBJ1-5; D perhaps matches TRBD1 (5 bases). Trimming pared 2 bases from V and 5 bases from J, leaving 13 bases between. Germline V gives CDR1 MNHEY, CDR2 SMNVEV (reference sequence). The CDR3 sequence is 15 residues long. CDR3 amino acids: CASSLRAGMDQPQHF. In nucleotides, the CDR3 is TGTGCCAGCAGTTTAAGGGCAGGGATGGATCAGCCCCAGCATTTT.

The chain links TRBV7-9 to TRBJ2-5, with D possibly matching TRBD2 (6 bases). There are 17 residues in the CDR3. V was clipped by 6 bases and J by 11 bases, with 31 bases between them. Germline values: CDR1 SEHNR, CDR2 FQNEAQ (reference sequence). The CDR3 DNA is TGTGCCAGCAGTCCTTATACCTCCCGAGGCAGCGGACTACGGCAGTACTTC. Amino acids: CASSPYTSRGSGLRQYF.

This clone appeared a few times. The chain employs TRBV7-2 and TRBJ1-2; 8 bases fit TRBD1. The ends lost 2 bases at V and 8 bases at J; junction bases unmatched: 7. The CDR3 has 14 residues. Germline CDR1 is SGHTA and CDR2 is FQGNSA. Written as DNA, the CDR3 is TGTGCCAGCAGCTTACGATTGACAGGGGACGGCTACACCTTC. This encodes CASSLRLTGDGYTF.

This rearrangement joins TRBV19 to TRBJ2-7, with D perhaps TRBD2 (6 bases). V lost 4 bases and J 9 bases, leaving 22 bases between the germline ends. The CDR3 runs 15 residues. Per germline, CDR1 LNHDA and CDR2 SQIVND (reference sequence). The CDR3 nucleotides read TGTGCCAGTAGTACCTCTGGGGGAGGTTTCTCTGGGCAGTACTTC. Residues: CASSTSGGGFSGQYF.

This clone was recorded once. The V gene is TRBV28, the J gene TRBJ2-1, with 12 positions matching TRBD2. Trimming at V came to 1 base and at J to 5 bases, leaving 15 bases not matched to a gene. CDR3 length: 20 residues. CDR1 and CDR2 from the germline V gene are MDHEN and SYDVKM. In nucleotides, the CDR3 is TGTGCCAGCAGTTTATTCGTGTCTAGCGGGGGGGCATTGTCCCACAATGAGCAGTTCTTC. It encodes CASSLFVSSGGALSHNEQFF. Variable domain in full (rest from reference TRBV28 and TRBJ2-1): DVKVTQSSRYLVKRTGEKVFLECVQDMDHENMFWYRQDPGLGLRLIYFSYDVKMKEKGDIPEGYSVSREKKERFSLILESASTNQTSMYLCASSLFVSSGGALSHNEQFFGPGTRLTVL.